This T cell receptor beta chain emerged from a study of shared clonotypes between healthy human individuals (dated by TCRdb to 2018 to 2020). Context from the whole study: Three men and two women, aged 18 to 49 years, made up the cohort. For each donor, CD4 naive and CD4 memory were each given three plates, CD8 naive was given two plates, and CD8 memory was given one plate. To estimate repertoire size and how much clonotypes are shared between individuals, the study performed deep sequencing of blood TCR repertoires from roughly five healthy adults. Different laboratories and diverse techniques were used to prepare libraries and sequence TCR repertoires, to increase sequencing depth and limit assay-specific biases. Per donor, leukapheresis produced somewhere between about 0.8 and 9.5 billion PBMCs.

This clone was counted many times. Its antigen remains undetermined. No qualities accompany the bases; no much larger clone lies one base away. Donors were healthy HIV-negative adults with no recently reported acute infections or vaccinations. Every donor was a Caucasian adult residing in Nashville, Tennessee, USA. CD4+ T cells were enriched through magnetic negative selection, after which naive cells were positively selected on CD45RA and the remaining negative fraction served as the memory subset. After blood collection by leukapheresis, PBMCs were isolated using Ficoll-Histopaque density gradient centrifugation and then cryopreserved in the vapor phase of liquid nitrogen. Purity and quantity of every magnetically sorted T cell population were checked by analytical flow cytometry. Each sorted fraction had its genomic DNA isolated and then quantified by UV absorbance on a Nanodrop 2000c. Overall study results and their limits: Because the study included a small number of donors, the genetic and exposure-history diversity represented was limited. Based on pairwise subsampling, the degree of clonotype sharing among donors was expected to be affected by sequencing depth. Incomplete sequencing was indicated by rarefaction of sorted-subset datasets, despite the large sequencing depth. Naive subsets generally had larger estimated clonotype richness than memory subsets. When a handful of donors were compared, the shared fraction of clonotypes was 5% to 6.5% for naive CD4, about 4% for naive CD8, roughly 2.3% for memory CD4, and roughly 0.43% for memory CD8. Compared with non-shared clonotypes, the clonotypes found in all four sorted-subset donors had higher generation probabilities. Sampling was restricted to blood, and TCR repertoires in tissues likely differ from the TCR repertoires found in blood.

The germline V gene (reference sequence) yields PRHDT for CDR1 and FYEKMQ for CDR2. Germline trimming: 5 bases from V, 6 bases from J; junction bases outside gene matches: 14. There are 16 amino acids in the CDR3, from cysteine to phenylalanine inclusive. Solely the CDR3 DNA is kept, with 48 bases framed from the first base. TCR CDR3 regions were amplified from genomic DNA by multiplex PCR using the deep immunoSEQ assay. Extracted genomic DNA from each cell subset was spread evenly across all wells of several immunoSEQ 96-well plates, with each plate serving as a replicate. For sorted subsets, approximately 200 ng of genomic DNA, equivalent to 30,000 or so T cell genomes, went into each replicate PCR. Purified libraries were quantified with a Qubit 3.0 fluorometer, sized on a Bioanalyzer 2100, and re-quantified with the KAPA Library Quantification kit. Each immunoSEQ 96-well plate was sequenced on its own single-read 150-cycle Illumina NextSeq 550 flow cell. The study's processing was this. Because only junctional sequences without quality scores were contained in the immunoSEQ output, filtering matching that applied to full-length reads could not be performed. To assign V/J genes and CDR3, sequences were annotated using PyIR, a Python wrapper for IgBLAST v1.9, with IMGT germline references. Reads were removed for weak V/J assignments (E-value above 1e-6), missing CDR3, stop codons, out-of-frame junctions, or ambiguous translated residues. A V3J clonotype was defined by an identical inferred V gene, J gene, and CDR3 amino acid sequence. To compute the percentage overlap between repertoires, the number of shared unique clonotypes was divided by the size of the smaller repertoire. Three approaches were used to assess repertoire richness: RTK rarefaction, the Chao1 estimator, and Recon v2.1 estimates of unobserved clonotypes. OLGA was used to compute generation probabilities for all TCRbeta clonotypes that the gDNA method yielded from a few donors. Imported from immuneACCESS, the table was reduced by TCRdb to in-frame sequences with V and J called. These copies leave out some clones; in studies compared against another copy, an unresolved V gene accounts for under half, and the cause of the remainder is not known. V, J and clone size are taken as reported in that table, and D and trimming were inferred from the DNA itself. The sample table lists 950,000 to 1,100,000 clones, 75% to 80% of them with a count of one. The leading ten clones occupy under 0.8% of the sample.

The clonotype was recovered from a man younger than 35 in good health. Some clones in this sample may be carry-over from other donors' samples. The sample consisted of memory CD4+ T cells from PBMCs. This sample's cell subset or site label indicates: CD45RA-negative fraction. The V gene is TRBV13 and the J gene is TRBJ2-3, with 7 central nucleotides matching TRBD1. The DNA is TGTGCCAGCAGCGCCGACAACAGGGGACGGGCGGATACGCAGTATTTT. The translation is CASSADNRGRADTQYF.